This T cell receptor beta chain was profiled in a study of regulatory T cells in long-lasting Graves disease. CDR3-region Arm-PCR and iRepertoire HTBI primers produced the TCR beta libraries. From the multiplex PCR reads, TCRdb called clonotypes with MiXCR, one entry per CDR3 protein. The table has around 420,000 distinct CDR3 sequences, 15% seen once; the top ten hold over 7%. V was shortened by 7 bases and J by 0 bases, with 5 bases between the two germline ends. The CDR3 length is 12 residues. CDR1 is MNHNS, CDR2 SASEGT, per germline. With regard to this clonotype: The antigen is undetermined.

Study-wide points: Investigators studied peripheral blood only, not thyroid tissue.

Time point given: newly diagnosed GD, antithyroid drugs for less than 3 months. PBMC-extracted RNA yielded the TCR library. This same sample was also taken into another study, of T cells in Graves' hyperthyroidism and ophthalmopathy.

This chain uses TRBV6-1 with TRBJ2-3; D is uncertain. Sequenced material: peripheral blood mononuclear cells (PBMCs), taken at new diagnosis, from a patient treated with antithyroid drugs. The sequence was collected from a woman aged 40 to 50 with Graves disease. CDR3 region: CASNPSTDTQYF. The CDR3 coding sequence is TGTGCCAGCAATCCCAGCACAGATACGCAGTATTTT.